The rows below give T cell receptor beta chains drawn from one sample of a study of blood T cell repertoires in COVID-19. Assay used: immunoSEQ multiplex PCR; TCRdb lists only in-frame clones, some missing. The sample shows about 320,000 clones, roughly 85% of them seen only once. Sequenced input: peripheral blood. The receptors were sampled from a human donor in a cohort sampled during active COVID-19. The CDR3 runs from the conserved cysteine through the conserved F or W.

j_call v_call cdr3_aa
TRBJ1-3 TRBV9 CASSVSGVGPGNTIYF
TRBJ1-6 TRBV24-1 CATSDLPNSPLHF
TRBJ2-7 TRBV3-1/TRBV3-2 CASSQSYYEQYF
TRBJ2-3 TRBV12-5 CASGKGGGRTDTQYF
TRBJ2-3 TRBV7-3 CASSSRQGLNTQYF
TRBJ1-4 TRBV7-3 CASSLHGTTNEKLFF
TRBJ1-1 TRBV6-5 CASSSNTQNTEAFF
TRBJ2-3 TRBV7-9 CASSKLAGGPDTQYF
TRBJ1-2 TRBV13 CASSFGRGVTYGYTF
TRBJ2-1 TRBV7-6 CASSLEIAGNYNEQFF
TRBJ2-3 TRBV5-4 CASSLVGGGTDTQYF
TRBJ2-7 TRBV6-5 CASSYSREQYF
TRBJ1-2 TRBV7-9 CASTGNYGYTF
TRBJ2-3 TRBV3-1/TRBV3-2 CASSQASGTDTQYF
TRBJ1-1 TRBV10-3 CAIKPMAGQGSEAFF
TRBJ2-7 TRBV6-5 CASSLTGTGTYEQYF
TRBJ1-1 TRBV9 CASSVGGATEAFF
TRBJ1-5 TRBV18 CASSPNSNSNQPQHF
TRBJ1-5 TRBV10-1 CASSYTPRTEGWPPQHF
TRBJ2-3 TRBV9 CASSPSGGTDTQYF
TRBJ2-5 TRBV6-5 CASSYRTGRETQYF
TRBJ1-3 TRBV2 CASYGNTIYF
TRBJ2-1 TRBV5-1 CASSLAGTSGELVLYNEQFF
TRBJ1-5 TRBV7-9 CASSPSDRVQPQHF
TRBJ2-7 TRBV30 CAWSVSRGRVGSYEQYF
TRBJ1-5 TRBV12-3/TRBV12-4 CASSRDARQPQHF
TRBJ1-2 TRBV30 CAWSVGDSGYTF
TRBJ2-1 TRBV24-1 CATSDFEGRGGVSSYNEQFF
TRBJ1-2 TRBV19 CATNDGGGGIYGYTF
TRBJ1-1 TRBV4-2 CASSQTSYNTEAFF
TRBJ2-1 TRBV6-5 CASNGLAGPNEQFF
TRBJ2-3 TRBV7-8 CASSLALTSGGAIDTQYF
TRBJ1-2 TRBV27 CASWGRDYGYTF
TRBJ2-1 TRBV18 CASSPPGLAGGNEQFF
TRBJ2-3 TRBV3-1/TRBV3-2 CASSRMPAGNTDTQYF
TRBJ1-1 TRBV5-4 CASISRSGLVTEAFF
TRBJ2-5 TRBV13 CASSLGLAGGLKTQYF
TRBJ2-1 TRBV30 CAWSVRGAGYNEQFF
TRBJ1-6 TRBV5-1 CASSSGTENSPLHF
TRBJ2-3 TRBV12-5 CASGPGTVSSLGDTQYF
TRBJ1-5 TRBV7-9 CASSPLDQPQHF
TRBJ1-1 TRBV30 CAWSAGLTEAFF
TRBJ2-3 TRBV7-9 CASSSPASGRTDTQYF
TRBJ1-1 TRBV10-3 CAISDTPPLGQVNTEAFF
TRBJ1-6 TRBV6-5 CASSYLQGYNSPLHF
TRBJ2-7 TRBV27 CASREFQGSYEQYF
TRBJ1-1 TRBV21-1 CASSNPLNTEAFF
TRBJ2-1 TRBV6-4 CASSAGLAGGPSEQFF
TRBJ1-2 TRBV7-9 CASSLARQSIYTF
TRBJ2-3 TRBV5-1 CASVPGTSSADTQYF
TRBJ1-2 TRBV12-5 CASGLVHPPYTF
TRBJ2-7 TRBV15 CATSTPQGAFYEQYF
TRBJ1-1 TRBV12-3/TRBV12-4 CASSSGGLAEAFF
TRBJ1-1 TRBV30 CACDRGQFTEAFF
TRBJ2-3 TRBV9 CASSVGGLAGAIYTTDTQYF
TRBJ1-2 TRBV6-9 CASSYTRTGGQGYTF
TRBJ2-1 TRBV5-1 CASSPGQGASYNEQFF
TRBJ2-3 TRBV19 CASSIHLAPERSTDTQYF